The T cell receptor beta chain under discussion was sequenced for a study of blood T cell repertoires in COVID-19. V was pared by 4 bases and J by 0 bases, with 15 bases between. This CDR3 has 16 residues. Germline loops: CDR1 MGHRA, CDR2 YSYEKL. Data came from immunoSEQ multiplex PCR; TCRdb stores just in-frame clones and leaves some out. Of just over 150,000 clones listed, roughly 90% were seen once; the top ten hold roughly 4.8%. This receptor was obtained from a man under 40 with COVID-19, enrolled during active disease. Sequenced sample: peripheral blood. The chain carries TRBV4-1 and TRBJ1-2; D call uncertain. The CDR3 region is CASSPPGVLTNYGYTF. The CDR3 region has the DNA TGCGCCAGCAGCCCCCCCGGGGTTCTTACTAACTATGGCTACACCTTC.